The clone carrying this T cell receptor beta chain was recorded at least ten times. RNA transcripts provided the source from which TCR beta CDR3 regions were amplified. During a first-round RT-PCR of the TCR CDR3, the HTBI primer set was used. TCRdb reanalysed the multiplex PCR reads using MiXCR and keeps one entry per CDR3 protein. The data contain more than 500,000 distinct CDR3 sequences, about 15% of them singletons. This sample was taken from a study of T cells in Graves' hyperthyroidism and ophthalmopathy. Across the whole study: Before treatment of any kind, peripheral blood was taken at initial diagnosis.

Germline trimming cut 6 bases from V and 3 bases from J; bases unmatched to any gene: 6. Germline V CDR1 and CDR2: MNHEY, SVGEGT. The CDR3 sequence is 15 residues long. V usage is TRBV6-2 or TRBV6-3 and J usage is TRBJ2-1; 9 positions match TRBD2. The clonotype comes from a woman younger than 45 with Graves' ophthalmopathy. Sequenced: blood. CDR3 DNA sequence: TGTGCCAGCAGGGGACTAGCTCTTCGCTACAATGAGCAGTTCTTC. Its protein product is CASRGLALRYNEQFF.